Below are 7 T cell receptor beta chains sequenced from a single sample in a study of blood T cell repertoires in COVID-19. This table comes from immunoSEQ multiplex PCR, and its TCRdb copy is limited to in-frame clones, with some not included. In the table there are more than 150,000 clones, roughly four fifths of which are singletons. Input material: peripheral blood. Receptors originate from an elderly woman with COVID-19, enrolled during active disease.

In the case of this clone: At one end, the junction sequence differs from germline, possibly due to a read error. The chain has TRBV6-6 and TRBJ1-5, with no clear D. The CDR3 has 11 amino acids. Germline V gene sequence: CDR1 MNHNY, CDR2 SVGAGI (reference sequence). The CDR3 sequence is CASTLRFRLYF. Here the CDR3 DNA reads TGTGCCAGCACCTTGAGGTTCCGGCTTTATTTT.

This chain links TRBV5-5 with TRBJ1-3; D is undetermined. Between the trimmed V and J ends, which lost 1 base and 0 bases, there was a span of 8 bases. This CDR3 region has 15 residues. Germline V CDR1 and CDR2: SGHKS, YYEKEE (reference sequence). DNA for the CDR3: TGTGCCAGCAGCTTGCGGTTGATCTCTGGAAACACCATATATTTT. Translation: CASSLRLISGNTIYF. The entire variable domain, with the rest obtained from reference TRBV5-5 and TRBJ1-3, is as follows: DAGVTQSPTHLIKTRGQQVTLRCSPISGHKSVSWYQQVLGQGPQFIFQYYEKEERGRGNFPDRFSARQFPNYSSELNVNALLLGDSALYLCASSLRLISGNTIYFGEGSWLTVV.

The V call is TRBV28, the J call TRBJ1-1; no definite D call. The V end lost 5 bases, the J end lost 11 bases, and 21 bases lay between the germline ends. The CDR3 is 14 residues long. Germline V gives CDR1 MDHEN, CDR2 SYDVKM. The CDR3 bases are TGTGCCAGCAGTCTTGCGGGGTCCGGTTCTGGCGCTTTCTTT. Its protein is CASSLAGSGSGAFF.

The chain is built from TRBV4-1 and TRBJ2-5; TRBD2 aligns across 10 bases. This CDR3 spans 17 amino acids. V dropped 1 base and J dropped 2; count of bases not matched to a gene: 7. The V gene's germline CDR1 is MGHRA and CDR2 YSYEKL. The CDR3 protein is CASSQGLRTSGQETQYF. The CDR3 DNA is TGCGCCAGCAGCCAAGGTCTGAGGACTAGCGGACAAGAGACCCAGTACTTC.

A few counts support this clone. The rearrangement joins TRBV6-2 or TRBV6-3 to TRBJ1-1, with D possibly being TRBD1 (6 bases). V was shortened by 5 bases and J by 1 base, with 8 bases between the two germline ends. This CDR3 is built from 13 residues. Germline-derived CDR1 and CDR2 are MNHEY and SVGEGT. CDR3 sequence (DNA): TGTGCCAGCAGTACGACAGGGAACACTGAAGCTTTCTTT. This gives the protein CASSTTGNTEAFF.

This clone was counted between two and nine times. This chain joins TRBV6-5 and TRBJ2-1; weak D call: TRBD1 (6 bases). The CDR3 loop spans 15 amino acids. Trimming took off 7 bases at V and 5 bases at J, with 18 bases between the two ends. CDR1 and CDR2 from the germline V gene are MNHEY and SVGAGI. The chain's CDR3 is CASTPDWWGHNEQFF. As DNA, the CDR3 is TGTGCCAGCACTCCGGACTGGTGGGGGCACAATGAGCAGTTCTTC.

J is TRBJ2-5 and V is TRBV7-2, with 12 bases lining up with TRBD2. CDR3 length: 16 amino acids. Germline V gene sequence: CDR1 SGHTA, CDR2 FQGNSA. J lost 0 bases, V lost 3 bases, and 2 bases had no gene match. Here the CDR3 DNA reads TGTGCCAGCAGCTTGGGGACTAGCGGGTACCAAGAGACCCAGTACTTC. It codes for CASSLGTSGYQETQYF.